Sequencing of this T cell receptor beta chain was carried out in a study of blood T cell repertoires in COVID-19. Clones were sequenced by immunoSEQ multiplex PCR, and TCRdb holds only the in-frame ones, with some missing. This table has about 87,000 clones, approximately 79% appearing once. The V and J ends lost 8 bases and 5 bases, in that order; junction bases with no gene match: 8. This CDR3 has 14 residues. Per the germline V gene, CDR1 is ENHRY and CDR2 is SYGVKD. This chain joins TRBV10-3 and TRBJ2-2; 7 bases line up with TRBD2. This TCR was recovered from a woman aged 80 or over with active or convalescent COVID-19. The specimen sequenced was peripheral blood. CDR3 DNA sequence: TGTGCCATCGGGGCAGGGCGGGGGACCGGGGAGCTGTTTTTT. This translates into CAIGAGRGTGELFF.